This is a list of T cell receptor beta chains from one sample in a study of control samples from healthy donors and cancer patients. Only in-frame clones appear in the TCRdb table, and some are missing; sequencing was by immunoSEQ multiplex PCR. The sample carries 130,000 or so clones, around nine tenths recorded once. Material for sequencing was blood. All receptors derive from a man in his fifties or sixties in good health. Each CDR3 is given with its conserved first and last residue. The D gene is left open where the match is weak. Size tells how often a clone was seen (once, few, many) or the class of an expanded clone, and some rows leave it out.

abundance	v_gene	d_gene	j_gene	CDR3aa	CDR3nt
-	TRBV19	TRBD1	TRBJ2-2	CASKRFTGQTNTGELFF	TGTGCCAGCAAACGATTTACGGGACAGACGAACACCGGGGAGCTGTTTTTT
-	TRBV6-5	TRBD1	TRBJ1-4	CASRQTGGNEKLFF	TGTGCCAGCAGGCAAACAGGGGGCAATGAAAAACTGTTTTTT
-	TRBV14	-	TRBJ2-1	CASSQDTWPSSYNEQFF	TGTGCCAGCAGCCAAGATACCTGGCCGAGCTCCTACAATGAGCAGTTCTTC
once	TRBV19	-	TRBJ1-4	CASNRPADEKLFF	TGTGCCAGTAATCGGCCAGCCGATGAAAAACTGTTTTTT
-	TRBV6-5	-	TRBJ1-1	CASRDWNSLNTEAFF	TGTGCCAGCAGGGATTGGAACAGCCTGAACACTGAAGCTTTCTTT
-	TRBV9	-	TRBJ2-1	CASSVGTDQGQFF	TGTGCCAGCAGCGTAGGAACCGACCAGGGGCAGTTCTTC
-	TRBV2	TRBD1	TRBJ1-1	CASSQDRGRMNTEAFF	TGTGCCAGCAGCCAAGACAGGGGGCGGATGAACACTGAAGCTTTCTTT
-	TRBV18	-	TRBJ2-7	CASSPEGHYYEQYF	TGTGCCAGCTCACCGGAGGGTCATTACTACGAGCAGTACTTC
-	TRBV19	-	TRBJ2-6	CASSIPDVSSGANVLTF	TGTGCCAGTAGTATCCCGGACGTTAGCTCTGGGGCCAACGTCCTGACTTTC
-	TRBV6-5	-	TRBJ2-1	CASSPGSGPTDEQFF	TGTGCCAGCAGTCCCGGTTCGGGCCCCACAGATGAGCAGTTCTTC
-	TRBV18	-	TRBJ2-2	CASSSKQNTGELFF	TGTGCCAGCTCAAGTAAGCAGAACACCGGGGAGCTGTTTTTT
-	TRBV12-3/TRBV12-4	TRBD2	TRBJ2-1	CASSPGRDNEQFF	TGTGCCAGCAGCCCTGGGAGGGACAATGAGCAGTTCTTC
few	TRBV7-2	TRBD1	TRBJ2-2	CASSPGQANTGELFF	TGTGCCAGCAGCCCTGGACAGGCGAACACCGGGGAGCTGTTTTTT
once	TRBV4-2	-	TRBJ1-1	CASSQDSGRAAEAFF	TGTGCCAGCAGCCAAGATTCAGGCAGGGCTGCCGAAGCTTTCTTT
once	TRBV5-1	-	TRBJ1-4	CASSHGRGGEKLFF	TGCGCCAGCAGCCATGGCAGGGGTGGAGAAAAACTGTTTTTT
-	TRBV1	-	TRBJ2-2	CTSSQDRGLAGGRYPGELFF	TGCACCAGCAGCCAAGATAGGGGACTAGCGGGGGGCCGTTATCCCGGGGAGCTGTTTTTT
once	TRBV5-4	-	TRBJ1-4	CASSLGGAANEKLFF	TGTGCCAGCAGCTTGGGGGGTGCAGCTAATGAAAAACTGTTTTTT
-	TRBV9	TRBD1	TRBJ2-7	CASSSRSGTGSHEQYF	TGTGCCAGCAGCTCCCGGTCTGGGACAGGGTCCCACGAGCAGTACTTC
-	TRBV30	-	TRBJ1-2	CAWSRDSGGYGYTF	TGTGCCTGGAGTCGGGACTCCGGGGGCTATGGCTACACCTTC